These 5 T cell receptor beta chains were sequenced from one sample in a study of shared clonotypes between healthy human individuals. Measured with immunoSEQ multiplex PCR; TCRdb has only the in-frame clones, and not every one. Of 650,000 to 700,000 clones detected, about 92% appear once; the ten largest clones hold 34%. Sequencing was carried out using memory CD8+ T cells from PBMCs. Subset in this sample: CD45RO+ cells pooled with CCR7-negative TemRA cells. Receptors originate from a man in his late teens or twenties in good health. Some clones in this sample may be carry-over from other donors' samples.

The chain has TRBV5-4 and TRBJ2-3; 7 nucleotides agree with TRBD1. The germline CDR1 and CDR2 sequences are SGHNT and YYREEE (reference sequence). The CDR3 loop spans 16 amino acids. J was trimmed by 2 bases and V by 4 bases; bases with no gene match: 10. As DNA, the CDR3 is TGTGCCAGCAGCGCGTCAGGGGGTTCCGCCACAGATACGCAGTATTTT. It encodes CASSASGGSATDTQYF.

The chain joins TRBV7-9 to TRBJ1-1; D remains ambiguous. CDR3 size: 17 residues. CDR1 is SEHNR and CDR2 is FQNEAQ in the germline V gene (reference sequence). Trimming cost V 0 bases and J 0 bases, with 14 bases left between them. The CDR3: CASSLAWRQTLNTEAFF. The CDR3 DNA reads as TGTGCCAGCAGCTTAGCTTGGAGGCAGACATTGAACACTGAAGCTTTCTTT.

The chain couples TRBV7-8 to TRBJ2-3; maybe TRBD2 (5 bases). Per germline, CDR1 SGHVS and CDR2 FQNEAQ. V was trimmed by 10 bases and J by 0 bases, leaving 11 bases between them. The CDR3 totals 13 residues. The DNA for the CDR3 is TGTGCCACCAGAGCGGAAAGCACAGATACGCAGTATTTT. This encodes CATRAESTDTQYF. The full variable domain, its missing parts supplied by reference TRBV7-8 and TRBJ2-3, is GAGVSQSPRYKVAKRGQDVALRCDPISGHVSLFWYQQALGQGPEFLTYFQNEAQLDKSGLPSDRFFAERPEGSVSTLKIQRTQQEDSAVYLCATRAESTDTQYFGPGTRLTVL.

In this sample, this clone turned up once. The CDR3 is CASSRPGLALETQYF. In DNA form, the CDR3 reads TGTGCCAGCAGCCGACCGGGACTAGCTTTGGAGACCCAGTACTTC. This rearrangement joins TRBV14 to TRBJ2-5, with 9 bases matching TRBD2. The CDR3 covers 15 residues. The J segment lost 5 bases and the V segment lost 4 bases, leaving 8 bases of the junction unmatched. CDR1 and CDR2 from the germline V gene are SGHDN and FVKESK. The full variable domain, with the rest looked up from reference TRBV14 and TRBJ2-5, is EAGVTQFPSHSVIEKGQTVTLRCDPISGHDNLYWYRRVMGKEIKFLLHFVKESKQDESGMPNNRFLAERTGGTYSTLKVQPAELEDSGVYFCASSRPGLALETQYFGPGTRLLVL.

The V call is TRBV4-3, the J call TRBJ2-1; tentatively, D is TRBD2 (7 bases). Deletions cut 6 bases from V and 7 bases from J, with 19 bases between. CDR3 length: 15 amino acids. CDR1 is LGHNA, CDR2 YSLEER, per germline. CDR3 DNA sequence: TGCGCCAGCAGTGCGGGGGCCAGGGACGGGAATGAGCAGTTCTTC. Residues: CASSAGARDGNEQFF.